The 16 T cell receptor beta chains reported below all come from one sample, sequenced in a study of T cell changes during pregnancy in multiple sclerosis (dated by TCRdb to 2018 to 2020). Library method: the immunoSEQ multiplex PCR assay. TCRdb holds this immuneACCESS table with in-frame rearrangements only. Some clones are missing; in checked studies, unresolved V genes explain under half, and the rest has no known cause. This sample gives tens of thousands of clones in total; 80% to 95% of them show up just once. The ten largest account for less than 0.45% of the sample. Specimen: CD4+ T cells from peripheral blood mononuclear cells, collected in the third trimester of pregnancy. The receptors stem from a female donor in good health, enrolled as a control in a pregnancy study.

The chain uses TRBV4-2 and TRBJ1-5; 10 positions agree with TRBD1. After removal of 0 bases from V and 9 bases from J, the junction contained 8 bases not matched to a gene. There are 16 residues in the CDR3. Germline V gives CDR1 LGHNA, CDR2 YNFKEQ. CDR3: CASSQDAGTGVLPQHF. The CDR3 region has the DNA TGTGCCAGCAGCCAAGATGCGGGGACAGGGGTGTTGCCCCAGCATTTT.

This clone was seen once. The chain employs TRBV7-9 and TRBJ2-5; 8 positions agree with TRBD1. This CDR3 is 14 amino acids long. Germline V gene data show CDR1 as SEHNR and CDR2 as FQNEAQ (reference sequence). V was pared by 6 bases and J by 5 bases, with 8 bases of the junction left unmatched. CDR3 loop: CASSRRTGIETQYF. The CDR3 nucleotides are TGTGCCAGCAGTCGTCGGACAGGGATCGAGACCCAGTACTTC.

J is TRBJ1-5 and V is TRBV2; D is unresolved. Germline V CDR1 and CDR2: SNHLY, FYNNEI. Trimming pared 7 bases from V and 0 bases from J, leaving 7 bases between. This CDR3 contains 13 residues. In nucleotides, the CDR3 is TGTGCCAGCATGCAGGATAGCAATCAGCCCCAGCATTTT. Amino acid sequence: CASMQDSNQPQHF.

This chain connects TRBV10-1 to TRBJ2-7, with TRBD1 matching 7 bases. Germline lookup yields CDR1 WNHNN and CDR2 SYGVQD (reference sequence). With V trimmed by 6 bases and J by 3 bases, 5 bases remained unmatched. The CDR3 is made up of 13 amino acids. CDR3: CASSPRTGYEQYF. CDR3 DNA: TGCGCCAGCAGCCCTAGGACAGGCTACGAGCAGTACTTC.

This sequence joins TRBV7-2 and TRBJ2-4, with TRBD1 identical over 11 bases. This CDR3 has 17 residues. Trimming at V came to 5 bases and at J to 2 bases, leaving 8 bases not matched to a gene. Germline V gives CDR1 SGHTA, CDR2 FQGNSA. This CDR3 is CASSAGQGAATKNIQYF. CDR3 bases: TGTGCCAGCAGCGCCGGACAGGGGGCAGCGACCAAAAACATTCAGTACTTC.

The chain couples TRBV6-4 to TRBJ1-1, with D perhaps matching TRBD1 (6 bases). Germline-derived CDR1 and CDR2 are MRHNA and SNTAGT. The V and J ends lost 6 bases and 1 base respectively, with 15 bases between them. This CDR3 has 15 amino acids. This CDR3 is CASRPQGGPNTEAFF. As DNA, the CDR3 is TGTGCCAGCAGACCACAGGGAGGGCCGAACACTGAAGCTTTCTTT.

The chain links TRBV28 to TRBJ2-7, with 8 bases aligning to TRBD1. V was pared by 4 bases and J by 0 bases, with 11 bases of the junction left unmatched. The CDR3 runs 17 residues. Looked up from germline, CDR1 is MDHEN and CDR2 is SYDVKM. CDR3 sequence: CASSSPSYRGSSYEQYF. CDR3 DNA sequence: TGTGCCAGCAGTTCTCCCTCCTACAGGGGGAGCTCCTACGAGCAGTACTTC.

The J gene is TRBJ1-3, the V gene TRBV5-1; D is ambiguous. This CDR3 spans 15 amino acids. CDR1 is SGHRS and CDR2 is YFSETQ in the germline V gene. The V gene lost 1 base and the J gene lost 3 bases, with 11 bases spanning the gap. The CDR3 spells CASSLTGDGGNTIYF. CDR3 nucleotides: TGCGCCAGCAGCTTGACGGGAGACGGTGGAAACACCATATATTTT.

This chain uses TRBV30 with TRBJ1-2, with TRBD1 matching over 9 bases. The CDR3 sequence is 14 residues long. Germline loops: CDR1 GTSNPN, CDR2 SVGIG (reference sequence). Trimming took 3 bases from V and 0 from J; bases not matched to a gene: 2. This CDR3 reads CAWRTGGANYGYTF. The CDR3, as DNA: TGTGCCTGGAGGACAGGGGGGGCTAACTATGGCTACACCTTC.

The V and J genes are TRBV7-2 and TRBJ2-1; maybe TRBD2 (6 bases). The V end was cut by 5 bases, the J end by 8 bases, with 13 bases between. The germline V gene encodes CDR1 SGHTA and CDR2 FQGNSA. The CDR3 runs 13 residues. The CDR3 nucleotides are TGTGCCAGCAGCCCCGGTCGGGGGTATGAGCAGTTCTTC. It specifies CASSPGRGYEQFF.

In this sample, this clone turned up once. This rearrangement joins TRBV30 to TRBJ2-7; 7 nucleotides agree with TRBD1. CDR3 length equals 16 residues. V dropped 3 bases and J dropped 3; count of bases not matched to a gene: 14. Germline-derived CDR1 and CDR2 are GTSNPN and SVGIG (reference sequence). This CDR3 reads CAWRVDRVPVNYEQYF. The CDR3, as DNA: TGTGCCTGGAGGGTTGACAGGGTTCCGGTCAACTACGAGCAGTACTTC.

The rearrangement joins TRBV6-5 to TRBJ1-1, with a possible D match to TRBD1 (6 bases). The germline gives CDR1 MNHEY, CDR2 SVGAGI. The CDR3 covers 13 residues. Trimming left V 6 bases short and J 8 bases short, with 16 bases between. In DNA, the CDR3 is TGTGCCAGCAGATCCCTACGGGGGGCCGAAGCTTTCTTT. Amino acid sequence: CASRSLRGAEAFF.

The V gene is TRBV10-2, the J gene TRBJ2-7; D call uncertain. Trimming cost V 5 bases and J 3 bases, with 5 bases left between them. Germline V gene data show CDR1 as WSHSY and CDR2 as SAAADI. This CDR3 spans 11 amino acids. CDR3 sequence: CASSRGYEQYF. In DNA form, the CDR3 reads TGCGCCAGCAGTAGAGGCTACGAGCAGTACTTC.

The chain is built from TRBV2 and TRBJ1-5; D is perhaps TRBD1 (6 bases). The germline V gene encodes CDR1 SNHLY and CDR2 FYNNEI. V lost 10 bases and J 0 bases, leaving 10 bases between the germline ends. CDR3 size: 13 residues. CDR3 in DNA: TGTGCCATCCGGACAGATAGCAATCAGCCCCAGCATTTT. This translates into CAIRTDSNQPQHF.

Note on this clone: Other nucleotide sequences in the sample specify the same CDR3. The chain combines TRBV6-6 with TRBJ1-5, with 10 nucleotides matching TRBD1. The length of the CDR3 is 16 residues. Germline CDR1 reads MNHNY; CDR2 reads SVGAGI (reference sequence). With 7 bases clipped from V and 1 base from J, the junction kept 7 bases outside the gene matches. CDR3 in DNA: TGTGCCAGCAATGACAGGGGGCTGGGGAGCAATCAGCCCCAGCATTTT. Translating it yields CASNDRGLGSNQPQHF.

Only a few counts were recorded for this clone. The rearrangement links TRBV30 to TRBJ1-1; a weak D match, TRBD1 (6 bases). V lost 2 bases and J lost 4, with 11 bases in between. The CDR3 runs to 13 residues. In germline, CDR1 is GTSNPN, CDR2 SVGIG (reference sequence). The CDR3 DNA follows: TGTGCCTGGAGTCCGGACAGAAGCACTGAAGCTTTCTTT. It specifies CAWSPDRSTEAFF.